This entry concerns a single TCR beta chain. The clone's antigen remains unknown. The sample holds no much larger clone one base away, and base qualities are not on file. Only healthy Caucasian donors were included. Three pairs of female monozygotic twins, all aged roughly 18 to 29 years, made up the twin cohort. Positive isolation kits from Invitrogen were used to isolate CD4+ and CD8+ T cell populations. V gives up 3 bases and J gives up 5 bases, and the segment between their germline ends measures 11 bases. For CDR1 and CDR2, the germline V gene lists SGHVS and FNYEAQ. Reading from cysteine to phenylalanine, the CDR3 counts 14 amino acids. CDR3 DNA only is kept here, 42 bases in frame from base 1. This entry comes from a study of identical twins (dated by TCRdb to 2015 to 2016). For context, the study as a whole: The study deep-sequenced TCR alpha and beta repertoires from monozygotic twins, unrelated adults of various ages and cord blood to test whether fetal clonotypes persist. To rule out contamination, replicate twin experiments were performed at different times with different library preparation protocols. General study outcomes and caveats: Excess twin sharing in beta out-of-frame sequences was weaker because fewer shared sequences lowered the signal-to-noise ratio. Because the same donors could not be followed over many years, the conclusions depended on cross-sectional statistical analysis. Fewer insertions were carried by abundant cord blood beta clonotypes, a similar but weaker trend appeared in young adult naive repertoires, and no such trend appeared in memory repertoires. Zero-insertion analyses could be partly confounded by invariant T cells such as MAIT and iNKT, though diverse VJ usage argued against such confounding for most clonotypes. Out-of-frame TCR alpha sharing in monozygotic twins was systematically underestimated by recombination models, whereas sharing between unrelated individuals was in agreement with the recombination models. Compared with coincidental sharing between unrelated individuals, out-of-frame TCR alpha sequences shared between twins had an excess of sequences with low generation probability.

Libraries were prepared through 5' RACE. Sequencing took place on an Illumina HiSeq 2000. A universal primer binding site was added through template switching, and the final cDNA carried a unique molecular identifier so that TCR cDNA molecules could be counted accurately. Specific primers in the conserved constant-segment region were used to synthesize first-strand cDNA for TCR alpha and beta chains. To control for contamination, each cDNA library was double barcoded with a SMART-Mk sample barcode plus Illumina barcodes. TruSeq adapter sequences along with Illumina sample barcodes were introduced in two successive PCR steps. The Illumina HiSeq platform was used with custom primers to sequence TCR alpha and beta cDNA libraries. The published analysis was carried out like this. MiGEC was used to process raw reads and extract unique molecular identifiers, and MiXCR was used to find CDR3 positions. For each individual, recombination models were inferred using an EM algorithm with the repgenHMM and IGoR tools. The analysis of shared clonotypes was done with the tcR package in R, with sharing normalized by the product of cloneset sizes. To study raw recombination without the effects of thymic and clonal selection, out-of-frame nonproductive sequences were analyzed. The public reads were run again by TCRdb, first through fastp at Q25 and then through MiXCR, and only productive beta chains were kept. Records with the same CDR3 protein are collapsed into one entry carrying the most frequent genes and DNA. These V and J calls originate from TCRdb's pipeline instead of the authors' own analysis. The sample data list approximately 500,000 distinct CDR3 sequences, and less than 25% of these were observed just once. Together, the top ten hold around 3% of the sample.

In addition, the sample was reused for a study of T cells expressing NK-cell markers. The second paper states: About eight donors provided sorted CD3+CD56+NKG2C+, CD3+CD56+NKG2C- and CD3+CD56-NKG2C+ T-cell subsets, whose TCR beta-chain repertoires were profiled. Of the eight sequenced donors, seven were found to be HCMV-seropositive and one was found to be HCMV-seronegative. To restrict sorting to alphabetaTCR-expressing T cells, an anti-gammadeltaTCR antibody was added in several experiments. In several donors, the dominant CD3+CD56+NKG2C+ clonotypes were among the top 10 CD8+ clonotypes and accounted for about 1.0-7.5% of CD8+ T cells. Those dominant clonotypes were again the most abundant among CD3+CD56-NKG2C+ cells in a few donors, at about 28.3-60.1%. Whether the expanded NKG2C-expressing T cell clones were specific for HCMV antigens was left unclear. The study sequenced eight donors, all healthy volunteers chosen at random: three men and five women. HCMV serostatus was determined by detecting HCMV-specific IgG in serum with a commercial ELISA kit. MIGEC was used to demultiplex reads and group the reads by UMI, and MiTCR was used to assemble and quantify clonotypes. Only TCR cDNA sequences supported by at least two reads were kept to exclude erroneous sequences. The tcR package was used for downstream repertoire analysis, and clonotypes were matched across fractions by CDR3 nucleotide sequence plus V segment. VDJmatch was used to annotate antigen specificity against VDJdb, with one amino acid substitution in CDR3 allowed.

The sequence derives from a woman in her late teens or twenties in good health. The specimen sequenced was CD4+ T cells sorted from blood. The V and J genes are TRBV7-6 and TRBJ2-1; the D segment cannot be called with confidence. In nucleotides, the sequence is TGTGCCAGCAGCTTTGGGCTTGCCAACAATGAGCAGTTCTTC. Protein translation: CASSFGLANNEQFF.